This T cell receptor beta chain is drawn from a study of long-term antiretroviral therapy in people with HIV. The assay used was immunoSEQ (version v3.0), run at survey level. TCRdb's copy holds only in-frame clones and misses some; the assay was immunoSEQ multiplex PCR. The sample has tens of thousands of clones, around 86% seen once; the top ten hold approximately 5%. The length of the CDR3 is 13 residues. Trimming took 0 bases from V and 6 from J, leaving 5 bases between them. The germline V gene encodes CDR1 MNHEY and CDR2 SVGAGI. Sequenced here: unsorted PBMCs, sampled 0.1 years before starting antiretroviral therapy. J is TRBJ2-2 and V is TRBV6-5; D not certain. This TCR came from a woman aged 50 to 60 with HIV. The CDR3 loop is CASSYSRAGELFF. The CDR3 DNA sequence: TGTGCCAGCAGTTACTCTAGGGCCGGGGAGCTGTTTTTT.